These 31 T cell receptor beta chains were sequenced from one sample in a study of beta chain features in type 1 diabetes. The whole isolated RNA underwent reverse transcription, so sequencing captured expressed TCRB transcripts. Libraries were prepared by immunoSEQ multiplex PCR; TCRdb keeps only in-frame clonotypes and omits some of them. Here the sample spans fewer than 900,000 clones, roughly 15% being singletons. The sequenced sample was naive CD4+ T cells from blood. The receptors here all came from a woman aged 18-29 years in good health.

This chain connects TRBV14 to TRBJ1-5; 10 bases match TRBD1. The length of the CDR3 is 13 residues. Trimming at V came to 4 bases and at J to 7 bases, leaving 1 base not matched to a gene. Germline V gene data show CDR1 as SGHDN and CDR2 as FVKESK. Here the CDR3 DNA reads TGTGCCAGCAGCCGGGACAGGGGACAGCCCCAGCATTTT. Translated: CASSRDRGQPQHF.

This clone was observed a handful of times. The V gene is TRBV4-2, the J gene TRBJ1-4; 9 bases are shared with TRBD1. This CDR3 has 16 residues. Germline assignment: CDR1 LGHNA and CDR2 YNFKEQ. V shed 0 bases, J shed 5 bases, and the junction held 4 bases outside the gene matches. The CDR3 loop reads CASSQEGGTGNEKLFF. The CDR3 nucleotides are TGTGCCAGCAGCCAAGAAGGGGGGACAGGGAATGAAAAACTGTTTTTT.

In this sample, this clone turned up a few times. The chain carries TRBV28 and TRBJ2-1; 13 bases are a match to TRBD2. V shed 4 bases, J shed 5 bases, and the junction held 5 bases outside the gene matches. This CDR3 is 16 amino acids long. Germline CDR1 MDHEN, CDR2 SYDVKM. CDR3 amino acids: CASSSPGLAGDNEQFF. The CDR3 coding sequence is TGTGCCAGCAGTTCTCCCGGACTAGCGGGAGACAATGAGCAGTTCTTC.

This clone was recorded once. V gene TRBV5-4 combines with J gene TRBJ2-7; 8 bases line up with TRBD1. The CDR3 is 13 amino acids. With 3 bases clipped from V and 6 bases from J, the junction kept 5 bases outside the gene matches. Germline lookup yields CDR1 SGHNT and CDR2 YYREEE (reference sequence). DNA for the CDR3: TGTGCCAGCAGCTATGACAGGGGATCCGAGCAGTACTTC. This codes for CASSYDRGSEQYF.

This clone was seen a handful of times. The chain has TRBV7-2 and TRBJ2-5, with TRBD1 matching 8 bases. The CDR3 loop spans 15 amino acids. V gave up 2 bases and J gave up 5 bases; unmatched junction bases: 7. Germline CDR1 reads SGHTA; CDR2 reads FQGNSA. CDR3 loop: CASSLPGTGWETQYF. The CDR3 nucleotides read TGTGCCAGCAGCTTACCGGGGACAGGTTGGGAGACCCAGTACTTC. Using reference TRBV7-2 and TRBJ2-5 for the parts outside the CDR3, the full variable domain is GAGVSQSPSNKVTEKGKDVELRCDPISGHTALYWYRQSLGQGLEFLIYFQGNSAPDKSGLPSDRFSAERTGGSVSTLTIQRTQQEDSAVYLCASSLPGTGWETQYFGPGTRLLVL.

This clone was recorded a few times. The chain carries TRBV23-1 and TRBJ2-5, with 9 bases fitting TRBD2. TRBV23-1 has ORF status, its function being uncertain. The CDR3 is 15 residues long. Unmatched junction bases numbered 8, after V lost 4 bases and J lost 5 bases. CDR3 loop: CASSLGGRGKETQYF. The CDR3 region has the DNA TGCGCCAGCAGTCTCGGCGGGAGGGGTAAGGAGACCCAGTACTTC.

The chain carries TRBV9 and TRBJ2-2, with 7 nucleotides matching TRBD1. The V gene end was trimmed by 4 bases and the J gene end by 6 bases; junction bases not matched to a gene: 15. The CDR3 totals 17 residues. Germline CDR1 is SGDLS and CDR2 is YYNGEE. CDR3 region: CASSLRDSQRLSGELFF. In nucleotides, the CDR3 is TGTGCCAGCAGCCTACGGGACAGCCAGAGATTGTCCGGGGAGCTGTTTTTT.

The rearrangement uses TRBV11-2 and TRBJ2-1; either TRBD1 or TRBD2 may fit D (5 bases each). CDR1 SGHAT and CDR2 FQNNGV come from the germline V gene. Trimming took off 6 bases at V and 5 bases at J, with 14 bases between the two ends. This CDR3 has 14 amino acids. The CDR3 reads CASRPTGANNEQFF. CDR3 coding DNA: TGTGCCAGCAGACCGACCGGGGCAAACAATGAGCAGTTCTTC.

The V call is TRBV28, the J call TRBJ1-1; D is unclear. Deletions cut 7 bases from V and 8 bases from J, with 17 bases between. CDR1 is MDHEN and CDR2 is SYDVKM in the germline V gene. This CDR3 has 13 amino acids. CDR3 loop: CASNSPSSLEAFF. The CDR3 DNA reads as TGTGCCAGCAACTCCCCCAGCAGTTTGGAAGCTTTCTTT.

This chain uses TRBV5-1 with TRBJ1-1; D ambiguous. Germline assignment: CDR1 SGHRS and CDR2 YFSETQ. The CDR3 consists of 17 residues. V shed 0 bases and J shed 0 bases, with 15 bases lying between them. DNA of the CDR3: TGCGCCAGCAGCTTGGCTCCGGTCACCCTTCTGAACACTGAAGCTTTCTTT. Encoded protein: CASSLAPVTLLNTEAFF.

In this sample, this clone turned up a few times. The chain uses TRBV7-9 and TRBJ1-5; D not resolved. CDR1 SEHNR and CDR2 FQNEAQ come from the germline V gene (reference sequence). This CDR3 spans 14 amino acids. V was shortened by 6 bases and J by 2 bases, with 11 bases between the two germline ends. The CDR3 nucleotides are TGTGCCAGCAGTTACCCCGGAGGCAATCAGCCCCAGCATTTT. This encodes CASSYPGGNQPQHF.

V and J are TRBV25-1 and TRBJ2-7; TRBD1 aligns across 7 bases. The CDR3 is 13 amino acids. Germline lookup yields CDR1 MGHDK and CDR2 SYGVNS. The junction had 4 bases not matched to a gene; V was cut back by 6 bases and J by 2 bases. CDR3 nucleotides: TGTGCCAGCAGGACCGGACAGGCCTACGAGCAGTACTTC. It translates to CASRTGQAYEQYF.

The chain uses TRBV27 and TRBJ2-6; the match to TRBD1 covers 11 bases. The CDR3 covers 16 residues. CDR1 MNHEY and CDR2 SMNVEV come from the germline V gene (reference sequence). Trimming at V came to 10 bases and at J to 0 bases, leaving 5 bases not matched to a gene. The CDR3 spells CATRTGGRSGANVLTF. CDR3 nucleotide sequence: TGTGCCACCAGGACAGGGGGCCGCTCTGGGGCCAACGTCCTGACTTTC.

V and J are TRBV5-6 and TRBJ1-6; unclear D gene. Trimming took 2 bases from V and 8 from J, leaving 14 bases between them. Germline V gives CDR1 SGHDT, CDR2 YYEEEE. The CDR3 is 15 amino acids. The DNA of the CDR3 is TGTGCCAGCAGCTTAAGATGGGCCATTGATTCACCCCTCCACTTT. Translating gives CASSLRWAIDSPLHF.

There are a few counts of this clone. The chain employs TRBV5-1 and TRBJ2-3; perhaps D is TRBD1 or TRBD2 (6 bases each). The CDR3 runs 15 residues. V gave up 0 bases and J gave up 3 bases, with 11 bases separating them. CDR1 is SGHRS, CDR2 YFSETQ, per germline. The chain's CDR3 is CASSLDQGRTDTQYF. CDR3 DNA: TGCGCCAGCAGCTTGGACCAGGGGAGGACAGATACGCAGTATTTT.

This clone turned up a few times. This chain uses TRBV19 with TRBJ2-7; 8 bases are shared with TRBD1. Losses at the gene ends were 5 bases for V and 3 bases for J; bases not matched to a gene: 3. CDR1 and CDR2 (germline): LNHDA, SQIVND (reference sequence). CDR3 length: 13 amino acids. This CDR3 is CASSGQGNYEQYF. Here the CDR3 DNA reads TGTGCCAGTAGTGGACAGGGTAACTACGAGCAGTACTTC.

This clone occurred a few times. Other DNA sequences of this sample code for an identical CDR3. This CDR3 reads CAISDGNQPQHF. Written as DNA, the CDR3 is TGTGCCATCAGTGACGGCAATCAGCCCCAGCATTTT. The chain couples TRBV10-3 to TRBJ1-5; D is unresolved. This CDR3 has 12 residues. Per germline, CDR1 ENHRY and CDR2 SYGVKD. The germline V and J ends were trimmed by 3 bases and 2 bases, with 2 bases remaining between them.

The sample holds a few counts of this clone. The chain uses TRBV5-4 and TRBJ2-2; 10 positions match TRBD2. CDR1 and CDR2 from the germline V gene are SGHNT and YYREEE (reference sequence). Trimming cost V 3 bases and J 6 bases; bases outside gene matches: 11. The CDR3 contains 17 residues. CDR3 sequence reads: CASSSPTFSGRAGELFF. The CDR3 DNA reads TGTGCCAGCAGCTCCCCCACCTTCAGCGGGAGGGCCGGGGAGCTGTTTTTT. Combining the CDR3 with reference TRBV5-4 and TRBJ2-2 gives the whole variable domain ETGVTQSPTHLIKTRGQQVTLRCSSQSGHNTVSWYQQALGQGPQFIFQYYREEENGRGNFPPRFSGLQFPNYSSELNVNALELDDSALYLCASSSPTFSGRAGELFFGEGSRLTVL.

This clone has a handful of counts. The J gene is TRBJ2-1, the V gene TRBV4-2; tentatively, D is TRBD2 (6 bases). The CDR3 spans 17 residues. Trimming cost V 0 bases and J 7 bases, with 19 bases left between them. Looked up from germline, CDR1 is LGHNA and CDR2 is YNFKEQ. The CDR3 DNA sequence: TGTGCCAGCAGCCAAGAGATCGCCGGACTAATCCGTAATGAGCAGTTCTTC. This codes for CASSQEIAGLIRNEQFF.

This clone was observed a handful of times. The same CDR3 arises from other DNA sequences in this sample as well. The chain has TRBV9 and TRBJ2-1; 8 positions match TRBD2. The trim removed 0 bases at V and 4 bases at J, leaving 3 bases unmatched. Per the germline V gene, CDR1 is SGDLS and CDR2 is YYNGEE. The CDR3 spans 15 residues. The CDR3 sequence: CASSVAGGGYNEQFF. In nucleotides, the CDR3 is TGTGCCAGCAGCGTAGCGGGAGGGGGATACAATGAGCAGTTCTTC.

The chain links TRBV28 to TRBJ1-2; tentative D call: TRBD1 (5 bases). The CDR3 sequence is 15 residues long. Per the germline V gene, CDR1 is MDHEN and CDR2 is SYDVKM. Deletions cut 3 bases from V and 8 bases from J, with 19 bases between. The chain's CDR3 is CASSLETGGNSGYTF. As DNA, the CDR3 is TGTGCCAGCAGTTTGGAAACGGGGGGGAATAGCGGCTACACCTTC.

This clone was seen repeatedly, ten times or more. V and J are TRBV10-3 and TRBJ2-6; no firm D call. Germline V lookup: CDR1 ENHRY, CDR2 SYGVKD. Trimming took 5 bases from V and 15 from J, leaving 14 bases between them. This CDR3 region has 12 residues. The CDR3: CAISPPNAPLTF. The CDR3 nucleotides read TGTGCCATCAGTCCCCCTAATGCTCCCCTGACTTTC.

This clone has only a few counts. This chain connects TRBV2 to TRBJ2-7; 8 bases agree with TRBD2. V lost 6 bases and J lost 2; bases outside the gene matches: 6. Germline lookup yields CDR1 SNHLY and CDR2 FYNNEI. CDR3 length: 14 amino acids. The CDR3 region has the DNA TGTGCCAGCAGGGACACTAGCGGTGCCTACGAGCAGTACTTC. Translation gives CASRDTSGAYEQYF.

This clone appeared a few times. The V gene is TRBV19, the J gene TRBJ2-1, with D unresolved. The CDR3 length is 13 residues. Per the germline V gene, CDR1 is LNHDA and CDR2 is SQIVND (reference sequence). The ends were cut back, 7 bases at V and 0 bases at J, with 7 bases in the middle. The CDR3 spells CASTRSSYNEQFF. The DNA for the CDR3 is TGTGCCAGTACTCGGAGCTCCTACAATGAGCAGTTCTTC.

This chain uses TRBV5-1 with TRBJ2-6; D is possibly TRBD2 (5 bases). The CDR3 length is 14 residues. The germline gives CDR1 SGHRS, CDR2 YFSETQ. Between the trimmed V and J ends, which lost 9 bases and 0 bases, there was a span of 10 bases. CDR3 sequence (DNA): TGCGCCACCACCGGGGACTCTGGGGCCAACGTCCTGACTTTC. Protein product: CATTGDSGANVLTF.

This clone has more than one count but fewer than ten. In nucleotides, the CDR3 is TGTGCCAGCTGCCGACTAGCGGGAGTTGGACAAGAGACCCAGTACTTC. This sequence encodes CASCRLAGVGQETQYF. The chain recombines TRBV5-8 with TRBJ2-5, with 12 bases matching TRBD2. Germline assignment: CDR1 SGHTS and CDR2 YDEGEE. V shed 7 bases and J 2 bases; nucleotides not matched to a gene: 9. The CDR3 runs to 16 residues.

The chain employs TRBV6-1 and TRBJ2-7, with TRBD2 matching over 8 bases. Germline lookup yields CDR1 MNHNS and CDR2 SASEGT. This CDR3 is 16 amino acids long. J gave up 4 bases and V 1 base, and 9 bases lay outside the gene matches. The CDR3 DNA is TGTGCCAGCAGTGAAGTGATCGGGAGGGCCTTTTACGAGCAGTACTTC. Amino acids: CASSEVIGRAFYEQYF.

V and J are TRBV5-1 and TRBJ2-3; 11 positions match TRBD1. CDR1 is SGHRS and CDR2 is YFSETQ in the germline V gene. The trim removed 7 bases at V and 6 bases at J, leaving 7 bases unmatched. The CDR3 has 14 residues. CDR3 region: CASQPWTGGDTQYF. CDR3 nucleotides: TGCGCCAGCCAGCCCTGGACAGGGGGCGATACGCAGTATTTT.

In this sample, this clone turned up a few times. Other nucleotide sequences from this sample produce the same CDR3. J is TRBJ2-3 and V is TRBV28; D is perhaps TRBD2 (5 bases). The germline V gene has CDR1 MDHEN and CDR2 SYDVKM. This CDR3 contains 14 residues. V was pared by 5 bases and J by 0 bases, with 9 bases between. CDR3 nucleotide sequence: TGTGCCAGCAGTCCCGGCGGGAGCACAGATACGCAGTATTTT. It translates to CASSPGGSTDTQYF.

This chain links TRBV5-1 with TRBJ2-1, with 9 positions matching TRBD1. Germline values: CDR1 SGHRS, CDR2 YFSETQ. CDR3 size: 17 residues. V shed 0 bases and J 0 bases; nucleotides not matched to a gene: 4. This CDR3 is CASSLGGQGGSYNEQFF. In DNA form, the CDR3 reads TGCGCCAGCAGCTTGGGGGGACAGGGAGGCTCCTACAATGAGCAGTTCTTC.

This clone was seen a few times. The rearrangement uses TRBV19 and TRBJ2-5, with 11 nucleotides matching TRBD2. V shed 4 bases and J 5 bases; nucleotides not matched to a gene: 9. The CDR3 consists of 16 residues. Germline lookup yields CDR1 LNHDA and CDR2 SQIVND (reference sequence). The CDR3 here is CASSTGSSGRMETQYF. CDR3 in DNA: TGTGCCAGTAGTACAGGATCTAGCGGGAGGATGGAGACCCAGTACTTC.